Reported below is one T cell receptor beta chain. These data originate in a study of blood T cell repertoires in COVID-19. Study at large: COVID-19 samples collected from the United States, Italy and Spain covered acute and convalescent phases.

The CDR3 extends over 15 amino acids. The V and J ends lost 3 bases and 7 bases, in that order; junction bases with no gene match: 8. Germline V gives CDR1 SNHLY, CDR2 FYNNEI. TCRdb's copy holds only in-frame clones and misses some; the assay was immunoSEQ multiplex PCR. The table records under 200,000 clones, around 83% of them present only once. Sequencing used peripheral blood. This clonotype originated in a human donor in a cohort sampled during active COVID-19. This chain links TRBV2 with TRBJ2-2; the match to TRBD2 covers 7 bases. CDR3 DNA: TGTGCCAGCAGTGAGGTGGCGGGAGTGGTCGGGGAGCTGTTTTTT. Translation gives CASSEVAGVVGELFF.